These 29 T cell receptor beta chains were sequenced from one sample in a study of CD8+ T cells in alopecia areata. In each case, RNA was isolated and then reverse transcribed into cDNA as the sequencing template. Repertoires were generated with immunoSEQ multiplex PCR, while TCRdb's copy carries only in-frame clones and drops some. The sample includes some 51,000 clones, around 96% of them seen just once. Sequences were derived from CD8+ T cells sorted from blood, sampled at week 0. These receptors were collected from a human donor with alopecia areata.

The V and J genes are TRBV4-3 and TRBJ2-7, with D maybe TRBD2 (6 bases). The ends were cut back, 0 bases at V and 5 bases at J, with 11 bases in the middle. CDR3 length equals 14 residues. Germline CDR1 and CDR2: LGHNA and YSLEER. The CDR3 protein is CASSQEGWGDEQYF. CDR3 coding DNA: TGCGCCAGCAGCCAAGAGGGTTGGGGGGACGAGCAGTACTTC.

The chain employs TRBV11-2 and TRBJ2-3; tentatively, D is TRBD2 (5 bases). Looked up from germline, CDR1 is SGHAT and CDR2 is FQNNGV. The CDR3 loop spans 13 amino acids. Trimming removed 6 bases from V and 5 bases from J, with 12 bases in between. CDR3 sequence reads: CASSYSGEDTQYF. As DNA, the CDR3 is TGTGCCAGCAGTTACTCCGGGGAAGATACGCAGTATTTT. The full variable domain, in which reference TRBV11-2 and TRBJ2-3 provide the parts outside the CDR3, is EAGVAQSPRYKIIEKRQSVAFWCNPISGHATLYWYQQILGQGPKLLIQFQNNGVVDDSQLPKDRFSAERLKGVDSTLKIQPAKLEDSAVYLCASSYSGEDTQYFGPGTRLTVL.

The chain has TRBV5-1 and TRBJ2-3; 8 nucleotides agree with TRBD2. J gave up 2 bases and V 5 bases, and 7 bases lay outside the gene matches. This CDR3 is 15 amino acids long. Germline V lookup: CDR1 SGHRS, CDR2 YFSETQ. CDR3 coding DNA: TGCGCCAGCAGGGCTAGCGGGCCTCACACAGATACGCAGTATTTT. Translated: CASRASGPHTDTQYF.

The CDR3 DNA follows: TGCGCCACCCACGCCGGGGGTAACACTGAAGCTTTCTTT. It translates to CATHAGGNTEAFF. The chain links TRBV4-1 to TRBJ1-1; tentatively, D is TRBD1 (5 bases). The CDR3 contains 13 residues. V shed 10 bases and J shed 2 bases, with 14 bases lying between them. CDR1 is MGHRA, CDR2 YSYEKL, per germline.

The J gene is TRBJ2-5, the V gene TRBV7-9; TRBD1 aligns across 7 bases. Matching the DNA end better, TRBJ2-7 makes the J call doubtful. Germline V gene data show CDR1 as SEHNR and CDR2 as FQNEAQ (reference sequence). This CDR3 comprises 16 residues. The DNA of the CDR3 is TGTGCCAGCAGCTTAGCCCAGGGACAGAGCTCCTACGAGCAGTACTTC. Amino acids: CASSLAQGQSSYEQYF.

This clone showed up just once. The chain has TRBV6-5 and TRBJ2-3, with D perhaps TRBD1 (6 bases). The CDR3 is 11 amino acids. The V gene lost 7 bases and the J gene lost 9 bases, with 11 bases spanning the gap. Germline V gene sequence: CDR1 MNHEY, CDR2 SVGAGI. CDR3: CASTATGTQYF. The DNA of the CDR3 is TGTGCCAGCACGGCTACAGGGACGCAGTATTTT.

Concerning this clone: A far larger clone is just one base off, so this is likely a read error. The J gene is TRBJ1-2, the V gene TRBV7-4; 8 bases fit TRBD1. This CDR3 is 15 amino acids long. Unmatched junction bases numbered 10, after V lost 5 bases and J lost 5 bases. Germline-derived CDR1 and CDR2 are SGHVT and SQSDAQ. For the CDR3, the DNA is TGTGCCAGCAGCCAAGATAGGACAGGGCAATATGGCTACACCTTC. Amino acid sequence: CASSQDRTGQYGYTF.

This rearrangement joins TRBV9 to TRBJ1-1; 7 bases agree with TRBD1. V was pared by 3 bases and J by 8 bases, with 4 bases of the junction left unmatched. The CDR3 sequence is 12 residues long. Germline CDR1 SGDLS, CDR2 YYNGEE. The CDR3 protein is CASSGHRGEAFF. The CDR3 nucleotides are TGTGCCAGCAGCGGACACAGGGGAGAAGCTTTCTTT.

The chain uses TRBV9 and TRBJ2-7, with 7 bases fitting TRBD1. CDR1 SGDLS and CDR2 YYNGEE come from the germline V gene. After removal of 2 bases from V and 5 bases from J, the junction contained 7 bases not matched to a gene. The CDR3 spans 14 residues. CDR3 in amino acids: CASSVLGTVDEQYF. The CDR3 region has the DNA TGTGCCAGCAGCGTCCTCGGGACAGTGGACGAGCAGTACTTC.

The rearrangement joins TRBV25-1 to TRBJ2-3; 11 bases map to TRBD2. The CDR3 loop spans 14 amino acids. The J segment lost 2 bases and the V segment lost 8 bases, leaving 3 bases of the junction unmatched. Per the germline V gene, CDR1 is MGHDK and CDR2 is SYGVNS. CDR3 nucleotide sequence: TGTGCCAGCGGGGGACTAGCGGCCACAGATACGCAGTATTTT. This encodes CASGGLAATDTQYF.

This sequence joins TRBV11-1 and TRBJ2-1; a weak D match, TRBD1 (5 bases). The V end lost 3 bases, the J end lost 7 bases, and 13 bases lay between the germline ends. CDR3 length: 14 amino acids. Germline V CDR1 and CDR2: SGHAT, FQDESV (reference sequence). CDR3: CASSFYRQTNEQFF. CDR3 nucleotide sequence: TGTGCCAGCAGCTTTTATCGACAGACTAATGAGCAGTTCTTC. Looking up the rest from reference TRBV11-1 and TRBJ2-1 gives the full variable domain: EAEVAQSPRYKITEKSQAVAFWCDPISGHATLYWYRQILGQGPELLVQFQDESVVDDSQLPKDRFSAERLKGVDSTLKIQPAELGDSAMYLCASSFYRQTNEQFFGPGTRLTVL.

The chain employs TRBV13 and TRBJ1-2; TRBD1 agrees at 8 bases. Germline lookup yields CDR1 PRHDT and CDR2 FYEKMQ (reference sequence). The CDR3 is made up of 14 amino acids. The ends lost 0 bases at V and 4 bases at J; junction bases unmatched: 1. CDR3 bases: TGTGCCAGCAGCTTAGGACAGGGGGGCTATGGCTACACCTTC. Translation gives CASSLGQGGYGYTF.

V gene TRBV5-1 combines with J gene TRBJ2-3; TRBD2 might be the D (6 bases). The CDR3 sequence is 15 residues long. Germline V CDR1 and CDR2: SGHRS, YFSETQ. Trimming took 1 base from V and 0 from J, leaving 9 bases between them. The CDR3 loop is CASSLFLASTDTQYF. The CDR3 region has the DNA TGCGCCAGCAGCTTGTTTCTAGCGAGCACAGATACGCAGTATTTT.

V is TRBV7-9 and J is TRBJ2-6; D is uncertain. Germline CDR1 and CDR2: SEHNR and FQNEAQ (reference sequence). Trimming stripped 6 bases from V and 4 bases from J, with 4 bases between. This CDR3 comprises 12 residues. CDR3 loop: CASSLGANVLTF. The CDR3 bases are TGTGCCAGCAGTCTGGGGGCCAACGTCCTGACTTTC.

This chain uses TRBV6-6 with TRBJ1-3, with D possibly matching TRBD1 (5 bases). The CDR3 runs 14 residues. Germline V CDR1 and CDR2: MNHNY, SVGAGI (reference sequence). V was shortened by 6 bases and J by 0 bases, with 9 bases between the two germline ends. CDR3 DNA sequence: TGTGCCAGCAGACAGGCCAACTCTGGAAACACCATATATTTT. This encodes CASRQANSGNTIYF.

The chain employs TRBV19 and TRBJ2-5; D is perhaps TRBD1 or TRBD2 (7 bases each). The CDR3 is 19 residues long. The V gene's germline CDR1 is LNHDA and CDR2 SQIVND (reference sequence). The V and J ends lost 5 bases and 0 bases respectively, with 25 bases between them. The CDR3 nucleotides are TGTGCCAGTAGTCCCGACCGGGGGGCAGCCAGGGGGTACCAAGAGACCCAGTACTTC. Translated, it gives CASSPDRGAARGYQETQYF.

This sequence joins TRBV12-5 and TRBJ2-1, with 7 bases matching TRBD1. CDR1 is LGHNT, CDR2 FRNRAP, per germline. Germline trimming cut 0 bases from V and 5 bases from J; bases unmatched to any gene: 1. There are 14 residues in the CDR3. CDR3 nucleotide sequence: TGTGCTAGTGGTTTGGTCGGGACAGACAATGAGCAGTTCTTC. Protein: CASGLVGTDNEQFF.

The V and J genes are TRBV7-2 and TRBJ2-1; perhaps TRBD2 as D (7 bases). Trimming shortened V by 5 bases and J by 5 bases, and 25 bases separated the two germline ends. The germline gives CDR1 SGHTA, CDR2 FQGNSA. The CDR3 loop spans 18 amino acids. CDR3 protein: CASSPTPPWRGRNNEQFF. DNA for the CDR3: TGTGCCAGCAGCCCTACTCCCCCTTGGCGGGGGCGTAACAATGAGCAGTTCTTC.

The CDR3 DNA reads as TGTGCCAGCATGACTAGCGGGGGGGCCTACACCGGGGAGCTGTTTTTT. It translates to CASMTSGGAYTGELFF. The chain uses TRBV27 and TRBJ2-2; 14 positions agree with TRBD2. V was clipped by 7 bases and J by 3 bases; unmatched bases: 4. This CDR3 comprises 16 residues. Germline values: CDR1 MNHEY, CDR2 SMNVEV (reference sequence).

Of note for this clone: Other nucleotide sequences in the sample specify the same CDR3. The J gene is TRBJ2-7, the V gene TRBV29-1, with a possible D match to TRBD1 (6 bases). The V gene's germline CDR1 is SQVTM and CDR2 ANQGSEA. The CDR3 consists of 11 residues. The V end lost 6 bases, the J end lost 4 bases, and 10 bases lay between the germline ends. As DNA, the CDR3 is TGCAGCGTCGAGGACAGTTACGAGCAGTACTTC. Amino acids: CSVEDSYEQYF.

The genes are TRBV11-2 and TRBJ2-7; D is possibly TRBD1 (5 bases). V shed 4 bases and J shed 0 bases, with 10 bases lying between them. CDR1 and CDR2 (germline): SGHAT, FQNNGV. The CDR3 contains 14 residues. DNA of the CDR3: TGTGCCAGCAGCTCAATGACAGCCTCCTACGAGCAGTACTTC. Its protein is CASSSMTASYEQYF.

This clone was counted once. The sample contains more than one DNA sequence encoding this CDR3. The chain recombines TRBV13 with TRBJ2-7; D call uncertain. This CDR3 is built from 14 residues. Germline CDR1 PRHDT, CDR2 FYEKMQ (reference sequence). V was clipped by 1 base and J by 3 bases, with 10 bases between them. The CDR3 sequence: CASSLASRVYEQYF. The CDR3 bases are TGTGCCAGCAGCTTAGCCTCCCGGGTCTACGAGCAGTACTTC.

This rearrangement joins TRBV27 to TRBJ2-7; no clear D. Germline CDR1 is MNHEY and CDR2 is SMNVEV (reference sequence). The CDR3 is made up of 13 amino acids. The ends were cut back, 4 bases at V and 5 bases at J, with 12 bases in the middle. The CDR3 region is CASSSRPRDEQYF. CDR3 nucleotides: TGTGCCAGCAGTTCCCGCCCTAGGGACGAGCAGTACTTC.

This sequence joins TRBV2 and TRBJ2-3, with 9 bases aligning to TRBD2. CDR1 and CDR2 from the germline V gene are SNHLY and FYNNEI. The CDR3 runs to 15 residues. V gave up 10 bases and J gave up 1 base; unmatched junction bases: 9. CDR3 protein: CATASGDPGTDTQYF. As DNA, the CDR3 is TGTGCCACCGCTAGCGGGGATCCGGGCACAGATACGCAGTATTTT. Full variable domain (outside the CDR3, taken from reference TRBV2 and TRBJ2-3): EPEVTQTPSHQVTQMGQEVILRCVPISNHLYFYWYRQILGQKVEFLVSFYNNEISEKSEIFDDQFSVERPDGSNFTLKIRSTKLEDSAMYFCATASGDPGTDTQYFGPGTRLTVL.

This chain joins TRBV27 and TRBJ2-2; maybe TRBD1 (6 bases). This CDR3 is built from 16 residues. CDR1 and CDR2 from the germline V gene are MNHEY and SMNVEV (reference sequence). Trimming removed 1 base from V and 1 base from J, with 10 bases in between. The CDR3 DNA reads TGTGCCAGCAGTTTATGGGCAGGGGAGAACACCGGGGAGCTGTTTTTT. Translated: CASSLWAGENTGELFF.

V is TRBV4-1 and J is TRBJ1-1; weak D call: TRBD1 (5 bases). The V gene's germline CDR1 is MGHRA and CDR2 YSYEKL. This CDR3 has 17 residues. Between the trimmed V and J ends, which lost 0 bases and 0 bases, there was a span of 14 bases. The CDR3 is CASSQDGTGLVNTEAFF. The CDR3 coding sequence is TGCGCCAGCAGCCAAGACGGAACGGGGCTCGTGAACACTGAAGCTTTCTTT.

The chain recombines TRBV7-8 with TRBJ1-5, with 9 bases lining up with TRBD1. V trimming: 4 bases; J trimming: 4 bases; junction bases outside the gene matches: 5. Germline lookup yields CDR1 SGHVS and CDR2 FQNEAQ. The CDR3 covers 15 residues. CDR3 protein: CASSSEGTGNQPQHF. The CDR3 DNA follows: TGTGCCAGCAGCTCAGAAGGGACAGGGAATCAGCCCCAGCATTTT. The full variable domain, its missing parts supplied by reference TRBV7-8 and TRBJ1-5, is GAGVSQSPRYKVAKRGQDVALRCDPISGHVSLFWYQQALGQGPEFLTYFQNEAQLDKSGLPSDRFFAERPEGSVSTLKIQRTQQEDSAVYLCASSSEGTGNQPQHFGDGTRLSIL.

This rearrangement joins TRBV7-8 to TRBJ1-3, with D possibly TRBD1 on 6 matching bases. The germline V and J ends were trimmed by 4 bases and 2 bases, with 21 bases remaining between them. This CDR3 region has 18 residues. Per germline, CDR1 SGHVS and CDR2 FQNEAQ. The CDR3 loop is CASSWKDRQQITGNTIYF. In nucleotides, the CDR3 is TGTGCCAGCAGCTGGAAGGACAGACAACAAATCACTGGAAACACCATATATTTT.

The V call is TRBV5-5, the J call TRBJ2-7; TRBD1 is a possible D gene (6 bases). The CDR3 has 14 residues. CDR1 SGHKS and CDR2 YYEKEE come from the germline V gene (reference sequence). V dropped 4 bases and J dropped 2 bases, with 13 bases sitting between them. CDR3 sequence reads: CASSLTQGTYEQYF. The CDR3 DNA follows: TGTGCCAGCAGCCTTACGCAGGGGACCTACGAGCAGTACTTC.